What follows are 13 T cell receptor beta chains derived from one specimen sequenced in a study of blood T cell repertoires in COVID-19. Produced via immunoSEQ multiplex PCR; TCRdb's table is partial and in-frame only. This sample has some 190,000 clones, with about 85% found just once. Sequenced material: peripheral blood. The receptors stem from a woman aged 80 or over with acute or convalescent COVID-19.

The V gene is TRBV7-3, the J gene TRBJ1-1; no definite D call. Germline V gene data show CDR1 as SGHTA and CDR2 as FQGTGA. The CDR3 extends over 14 amino acids. Trimming removed 1 base at V and 3 bases at J, with 9 bases between. The CDR3 DNA reads as TGTGCCAGCAGCTTAAGTTACGGGTACACTGAAGCTTTCTTT. Its translation is CASSLSYGYTEAFF.

The genes are TRBV3-1 (or the pseudogene TRBV3-2) and TRBJ2-3, with TRBD2 as a possible D gene (6 bases). CDR1 is LGHDT, CDR2 YNNKEL, per germline (reference sequence). CDR3 length equals 14 residues. Deletions cut 4 bases from V and 8 bases from J, with 16 bases between. CDR3 nucleotide sequence: TGTGCCAGCAGCCTGAAATGGGCGGGAAGTACGCAGTATTTT. Amino acid sequence: CASSLKWAGSTQYF.

This chain links TRBV29-1 with TRBJ1-4; D is unresolved. Per the germline V gene, CDR1 is SQVTM and CDR2 is ANQGSEA. The ends were cut back, 4 bases at V and 8 bases at J, with 11 bases in the middle. The CDR3 extends over 12 amino acids. CDR3 sequence: CSVVPGGEKLFF. The CDR3 nucleotides read TGCAGCGTTGTTCCCGGAGGGGAAAAACTGTTTTTT.

For the CDR3, the DNA is TGTGCCAGCAGCCCGAACAGGGGCAGCTACGAGCAGTACTTC. It yields the protein CASSPNRGSYEQYF. The chain links TRBV7-2 to TRBJ2-7; TRBD1 matches 7 bases. CDR1 and CDR2 (germline): SGHTA, FQGNSA. J lost 3 bases, V lost 5 bases, and 7 bases had no gene match. There are 14 residues in the CDR3.

The chain joins TRBV4-3 to TRBJ2-7; possibly TRBD2 for D (5 bases). The CDR3 spans 15 residues. Germline V lookup: CDR1 LGHNA, CDR2 YSLEER. V was cut by 0 bases and J by 4 bases, with 13 bases left in between. In DNA form, the CDR3 reads TGCGCCAGCAGCCAAGACGGCGGGTCGCGGTACGAGCAGTACTTC. This encodes CASSQDGGSRYEQYF.

This sequence joins TRBV2 and TRBJ1-1; possibly TRBD1 for D (5 bases). The CDR3 length is 14 residues. Trimming pared 11 bases from V and 0 bases from J, leaving 16 bases between. The germline CDR1 and CDR2 sequences are SNHLY and FYNNEI. The CDR3 DNA reads TGTGCCGGCCATGCACAAGGGGTGAACACTGAAGCTTTCTTT. This codes for CAGHAQGVNTEAFF.

The chain couples TRBV7-2 to TRBJ2-3; TRBD2 agrees at 9 bases. Germline CDR1 and CDR2: SGHTA and FQGNSA. The CDR3 length is 15 residues. With 4 bases clipped from V and 3 bases from J, the junction kept 5 bases outside the gene matches. CDR3 sequence: CASSSRLADTDTQYF. The CDR3, as DNA: TGTGCCAGCAGCTCGAGACTAGCGGATACAGATACGCAGTATTTT.

The rearrangement uses TRBV29-1 and TRBJ1-1; D perhaps matches TRBD1 (5 bases). The CDR3 extends over 14 amino acids. Trimming left V 6 bases short and J 8 bases short, with 22 bases between. The germline V gene encodes CDR1 SQVTM and CDR2 ANQGSEA. The CDR3: CSVRDGQATREAFF. The DNA of the CDR3 is TGCAGCGTACGAGATGGACAAGCGACCCGAGAAGCTTTCTTT.

The chain is built from TRBV28 and TRBJ2-1, with 8 positions matching TRBD1. The CDR3 is 15 residues long. In germline, CDR1 is MDHEN, CDR2 SYDVKM. With V trimmed by 4 bases and J by 2 bases, 4 bases remained unmatched. The CDR3 DNA sequence: TGTGCCAGCAGTTCAGGGGGCGAAGCCTACAATGAGCAGTTCTTC. It is translated as CASSSGGEAYNEQFF.

The chain joins TRBV5-6 to TRBJ1-3; D is possibly TRBD1 (5 bases). CDR3 size: 14 residues. Germline CDR1 is SGHDT and CDR2 is YYEEEE. V dropped 2 bases and J dropped 0 bases, with 6 bases sitting between them. CDR3 sequence reads: CASSLGVSGNTIYF. For the CDR3, the DNA is TGTGCCAGCAGCTTAGGGGTCTCTGGAAACACCATATATTTT.

The CDR3, as DNA: TGTGCCAGCAGCGTAGTCCCAGCGGGAGGGCGAAATACGCAGTATTTT. This sequence encodes CASSVVPAGGRNTQYF. V is TRBV9 and J is TRBJ2-3; TRBD2 agrees at 10 bases. The V segment lost 0 bases and the J segment 7 bases; nucleotides outside the gene matches: 8. Germline V lookup: CDR1 SGDLS, CDR2 YYNGEE. The CDR3 is 16 residues long.

The V call is TRBV7-2, the J call TRBJ1-5, with 10 positions matching TRBD1. The germline V gene encodes CDR1 SGHTA and CDR2 FQGNSA. The ends lost 4 bases at V and 2 bases at J; junction bases unmatched: 5. The CDR3 is 16 residues long. The CDR3 DNA sequence: TGTGCCAGCAGCTCGACAGGGGGCGCCGGCAATCAGCCCCAGCATTTT. Translation: CASSSTGGAGNQPQHF.

The chain has TRBV27 and TRBJ1-6; 10 bases fit TRBD1. Germline trimming cut 5 bases from V and 10 bases from J; bases unmatched to any gene: 11. The CDR3 consists of 16 residues. Looked up from germline, CDR1 is MNHEY and CDR2 is SMNVEV (reference sequence). This CDR3 is CASSQGGTGARSPLHF. CDR3 DNA: TGTGCCAGCAGTCAGGGGGGGACAGGGGCGAGGTCACCCCTCCACTTT.